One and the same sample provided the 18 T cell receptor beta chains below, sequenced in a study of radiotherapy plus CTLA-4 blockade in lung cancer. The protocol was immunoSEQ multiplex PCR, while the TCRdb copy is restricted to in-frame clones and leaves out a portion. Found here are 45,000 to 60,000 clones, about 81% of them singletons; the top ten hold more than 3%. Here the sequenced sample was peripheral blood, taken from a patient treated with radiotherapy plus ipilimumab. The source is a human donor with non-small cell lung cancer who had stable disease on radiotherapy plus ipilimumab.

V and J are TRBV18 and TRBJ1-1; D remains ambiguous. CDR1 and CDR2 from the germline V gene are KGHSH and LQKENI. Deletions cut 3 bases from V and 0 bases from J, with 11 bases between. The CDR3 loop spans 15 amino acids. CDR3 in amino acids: CASSPQFDMNTEAFF. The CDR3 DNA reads TGTGCCAGCTCACCTCAGTTTGACATGAACACTGAAGCTTTCTTT.

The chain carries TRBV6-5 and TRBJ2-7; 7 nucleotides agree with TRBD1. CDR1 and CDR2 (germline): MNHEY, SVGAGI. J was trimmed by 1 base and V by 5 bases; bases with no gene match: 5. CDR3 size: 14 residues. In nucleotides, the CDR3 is TGTGCCAGCAGTCTGGGACAGCAGTCCTACGAGCAGTACTTC. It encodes CASSLGQQSYEQYF.

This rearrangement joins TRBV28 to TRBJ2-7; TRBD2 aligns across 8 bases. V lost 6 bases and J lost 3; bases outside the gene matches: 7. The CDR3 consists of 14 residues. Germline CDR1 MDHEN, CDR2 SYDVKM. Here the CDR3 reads CASSPGTRHYEQYF. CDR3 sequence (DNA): TGTGCCAGCAGCCCCGGGACTAGACACTACGAGCAGTACTTC. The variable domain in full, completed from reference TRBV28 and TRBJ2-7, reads DVKVTQSSRYLVKRTGEKVFLECVQDMDHENMFWYRQDPGLGLRLIYFSYDVKMKEKGDIPEGYSVSREKKERFSLILESASTNQTSMYLCASSPGTRHYEQYFGPGTRLTVT.

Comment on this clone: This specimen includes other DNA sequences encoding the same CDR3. In DNA form, the CDR3 reads TGTGCCAGCAGCGTAGGCAGGGGTGACTATGGCTACACCTTC. Its protein is CASSVGRGDYGYTF. The V call is TRBV9, the J call TRBJ1-2; a weak D match, TRBD1 (6 bases). Germline CDR1 and CDR2: SGDLS and YYNGEE. The CDR3 length is 14 residues. V lost 0 bases and J lost 3, with 9 bases in between.

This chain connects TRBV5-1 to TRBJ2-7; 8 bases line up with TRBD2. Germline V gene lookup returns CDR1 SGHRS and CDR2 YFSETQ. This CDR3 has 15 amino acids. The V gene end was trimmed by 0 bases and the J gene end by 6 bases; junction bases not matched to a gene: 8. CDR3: CASSLGWTSLGEQYF. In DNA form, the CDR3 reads TGCGCCAGCAGCTTGGGGTGGACTAGCCTGGGCGAGCAGTACTTC.

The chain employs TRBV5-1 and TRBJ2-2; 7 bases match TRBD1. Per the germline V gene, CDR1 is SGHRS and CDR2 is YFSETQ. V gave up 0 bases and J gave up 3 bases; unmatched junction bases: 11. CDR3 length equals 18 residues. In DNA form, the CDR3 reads TGCGCCAGCAGCTTGGCCAGGGGGACAGAGGACTACACCGGGGAGCTGTTTTTT. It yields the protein CASSLARGTEDYTGELFF. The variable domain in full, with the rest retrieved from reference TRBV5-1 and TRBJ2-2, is KAGVTQTPRYLIKTRGQQVTLSCSPISGHRSVSWYQQTPGQGLQFLFEYFSETQRNKGNFPGRFSGRQFSNSRSEMNVSTLELGDSALYLCASSLARGTEDYTGELFFGEGSRLTVL.

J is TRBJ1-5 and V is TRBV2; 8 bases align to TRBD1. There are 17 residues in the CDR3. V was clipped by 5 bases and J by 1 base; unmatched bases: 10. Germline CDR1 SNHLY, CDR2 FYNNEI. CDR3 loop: CASSLDGQGRSNQPQHF. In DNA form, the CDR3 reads TGTGCCAGCAGTTTAGATGGACAGGGTAGAAGCAATCAGCCCCAGCATTTT.

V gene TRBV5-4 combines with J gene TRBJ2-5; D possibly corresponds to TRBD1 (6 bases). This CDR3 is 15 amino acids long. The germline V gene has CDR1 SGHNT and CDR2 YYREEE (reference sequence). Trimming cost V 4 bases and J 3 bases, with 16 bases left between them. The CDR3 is CASSVERTVKETQYF. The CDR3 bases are TGTGCCAGCAGCGTTGAGAGGACAGTGAAAGAGACCCAGTACTTC.

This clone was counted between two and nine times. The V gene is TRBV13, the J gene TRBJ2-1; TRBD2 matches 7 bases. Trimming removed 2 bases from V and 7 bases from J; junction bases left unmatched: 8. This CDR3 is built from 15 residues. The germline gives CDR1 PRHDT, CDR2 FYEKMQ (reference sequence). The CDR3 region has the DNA TGTGCCAGCAGCTTACGTTGGGAGGGTGAGAATGAGCAGTTCTTC. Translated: CASSLRWEGENEQFF.

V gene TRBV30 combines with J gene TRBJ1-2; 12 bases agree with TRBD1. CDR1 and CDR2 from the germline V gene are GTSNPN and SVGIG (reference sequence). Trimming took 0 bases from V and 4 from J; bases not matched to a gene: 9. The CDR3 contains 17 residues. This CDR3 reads CAWSVKGTGGRVYGYTF. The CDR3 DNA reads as TGTGCCTGGAGTGTAAAGGGGACAGGGGGCAGGGTCTATGGCTACACCTTC. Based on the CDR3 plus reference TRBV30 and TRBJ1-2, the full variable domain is SQTIHQWPATLVQPVGSPLSLECTVEGTSNPNLYWYRQAAGRGLQLLFYSVGIGQISSEVPQNLSASRPQDRQFILSSKKLLLSDSGFYLCAWSVKGTGGRVYGYTFGSGTRLTVV.

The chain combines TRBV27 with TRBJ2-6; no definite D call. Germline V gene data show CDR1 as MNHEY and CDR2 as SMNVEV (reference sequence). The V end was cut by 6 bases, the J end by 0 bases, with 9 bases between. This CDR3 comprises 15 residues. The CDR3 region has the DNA TGTGCCAGCAGCCCCTACCCCTCTGGGGCCAACGTCCTGACTTTC. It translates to CASSPYPSGANVLTF.

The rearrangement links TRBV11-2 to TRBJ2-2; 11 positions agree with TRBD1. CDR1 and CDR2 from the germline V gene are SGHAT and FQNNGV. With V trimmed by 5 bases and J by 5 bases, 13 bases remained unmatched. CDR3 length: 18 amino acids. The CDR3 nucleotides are TGTGCCAGCAGCGCGCCTTCGGGGGGGACAGGGGGGACCGGGGAGCTGTTTTTT. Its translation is CASSAPSGGTGGTGELFF. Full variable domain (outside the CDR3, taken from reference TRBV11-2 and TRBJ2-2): EAGVAQSPRYKIIEKRQSVAFWCNPISGHATLYWYQQILGQGPKLLIQFQNNGVVDDSQLPKDRFSAERLKGVDSTLKIQPAKLEDSAVYLCASSAPSGGTGGTGELFFGEGSRLTVL.

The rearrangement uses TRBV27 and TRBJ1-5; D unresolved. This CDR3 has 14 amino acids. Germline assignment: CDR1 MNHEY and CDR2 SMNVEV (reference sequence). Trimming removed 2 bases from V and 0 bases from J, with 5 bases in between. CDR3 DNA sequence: TGTGCCAGCAGTTTACGGTATAGCAATCAGCCCCAGCATTTT. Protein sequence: CASSLRYSNQPQHF.

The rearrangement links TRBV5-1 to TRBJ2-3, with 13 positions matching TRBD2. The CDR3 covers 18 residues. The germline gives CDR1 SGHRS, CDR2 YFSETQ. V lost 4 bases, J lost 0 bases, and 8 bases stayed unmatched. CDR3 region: CASSGLAGAPTSTDTQYF. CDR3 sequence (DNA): TGCGCCAGCAGCGGACTAGCGGGAGCGCCTACTAGCACAGATACGCAGTATTTT.

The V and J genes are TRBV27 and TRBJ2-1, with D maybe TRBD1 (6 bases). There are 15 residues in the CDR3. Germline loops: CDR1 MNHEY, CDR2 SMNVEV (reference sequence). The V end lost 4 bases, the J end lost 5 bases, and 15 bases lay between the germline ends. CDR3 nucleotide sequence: TGTGCCAGCAGTTCCTCCCTCCGGACAGACAATGAGCAGTTCTTC. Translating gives CASSSSLRTDNEQFF.

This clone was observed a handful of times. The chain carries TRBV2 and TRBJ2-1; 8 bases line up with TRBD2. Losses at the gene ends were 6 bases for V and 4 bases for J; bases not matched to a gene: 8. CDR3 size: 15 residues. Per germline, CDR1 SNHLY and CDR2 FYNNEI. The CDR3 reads CASSDRGGPYNEQFF. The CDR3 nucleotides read TGTGCCAGCAGCGACCGCGGGGGGCCTTACAATGAGCAGTTCTTC.

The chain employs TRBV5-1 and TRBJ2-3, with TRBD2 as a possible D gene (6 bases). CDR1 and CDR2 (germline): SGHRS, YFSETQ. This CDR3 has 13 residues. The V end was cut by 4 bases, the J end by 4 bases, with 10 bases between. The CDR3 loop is CASSPREADTQYF. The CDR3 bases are TGCGCCAGCAGCCCCAGGGAGGCAGATACGCAGTATTTT.

CDR3 loop: CASSLVLPIQETQYF. CDR3 DNA: TGTGCCAGCAGCTTGGTTCTACCGATCCAAGAGACCCAGTACTTC. This chain links TRBV5-6 with TRBJ2-5; D is uncertain. Germline-derived CDR1 and CDR2 are SGHDT and YYEEEE. This CDR3 is built from 15 residues. With 0 bases removed from V and 1 base from J, the gap between germline ends came to 10 bases.